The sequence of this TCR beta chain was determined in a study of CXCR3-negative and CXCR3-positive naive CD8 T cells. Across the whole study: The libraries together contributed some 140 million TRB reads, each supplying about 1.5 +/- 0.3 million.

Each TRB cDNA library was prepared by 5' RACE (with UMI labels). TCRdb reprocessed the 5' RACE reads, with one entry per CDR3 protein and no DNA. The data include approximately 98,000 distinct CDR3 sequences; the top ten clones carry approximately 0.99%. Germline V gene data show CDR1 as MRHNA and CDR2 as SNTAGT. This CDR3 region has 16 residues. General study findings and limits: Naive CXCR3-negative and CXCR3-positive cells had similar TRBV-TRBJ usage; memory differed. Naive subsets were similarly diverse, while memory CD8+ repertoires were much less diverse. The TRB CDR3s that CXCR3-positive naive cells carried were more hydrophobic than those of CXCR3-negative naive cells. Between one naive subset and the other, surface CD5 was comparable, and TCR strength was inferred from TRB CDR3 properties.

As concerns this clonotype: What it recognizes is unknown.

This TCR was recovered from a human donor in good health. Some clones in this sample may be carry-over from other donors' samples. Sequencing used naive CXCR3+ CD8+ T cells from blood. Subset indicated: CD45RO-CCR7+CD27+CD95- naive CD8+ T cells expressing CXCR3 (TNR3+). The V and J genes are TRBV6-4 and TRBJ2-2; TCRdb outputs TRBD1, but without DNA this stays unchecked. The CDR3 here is CASTPEAGGNTGELFF.